This TCR beta chain was sequenced for a study of T cell changes during pregnancy in multiple sclerosis. Germline V gene lookup returns CDR1 MNHNS and CDR2 SASEGT. The CDR3 is made up of 15 amino acids. Deletions cut 6 bases from V and 2 bases from J, with 14 bases between. Clones were sequenced by immunoSEQ multiplex PCR, and TCRdb holds only the in-frame ones, with some missing. Of 45,000 to 60,000 clones listed, 70% to 90% are singletons. The genes are TRBV6-1 and TRBJ2-1, with D perhaps TRBD2 (5 bases). The source of this sequence is a female donor with multiple sclerosis, enrolled in a pregnancy study. Sequenced material: peripheral blood, taken in the first trimester of pregnancy. CDR3 protein: CASSKTQTTYNEQFF. In nucleotides, the CDR3 is TGTGCCAGCAGCAAAACACAGACTACCTACAATGAGCAGTTCTTC.